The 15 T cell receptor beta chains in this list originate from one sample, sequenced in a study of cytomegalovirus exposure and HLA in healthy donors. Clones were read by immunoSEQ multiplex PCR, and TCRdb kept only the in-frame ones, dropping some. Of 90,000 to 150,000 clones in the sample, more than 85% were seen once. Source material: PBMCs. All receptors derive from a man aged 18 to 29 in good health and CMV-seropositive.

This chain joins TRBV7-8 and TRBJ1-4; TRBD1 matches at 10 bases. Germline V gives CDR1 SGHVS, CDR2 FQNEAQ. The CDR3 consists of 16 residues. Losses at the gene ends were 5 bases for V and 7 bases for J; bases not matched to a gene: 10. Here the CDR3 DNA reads TGTGCCAGCAGCCTAAGGGACAGGGGAGGGAGTGAAAAACTGTTTTTT. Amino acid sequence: CASSLRDRGGSEKLFF.

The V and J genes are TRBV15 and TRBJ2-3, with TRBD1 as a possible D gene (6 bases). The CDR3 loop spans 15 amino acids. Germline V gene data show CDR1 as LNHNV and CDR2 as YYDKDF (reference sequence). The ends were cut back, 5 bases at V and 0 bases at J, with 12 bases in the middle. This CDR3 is CATSLGTSSTDTQYF. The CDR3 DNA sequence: TGTGCCACCAGCTTAGGGACAAGCAGCACAGATACGCAGTATTTT.

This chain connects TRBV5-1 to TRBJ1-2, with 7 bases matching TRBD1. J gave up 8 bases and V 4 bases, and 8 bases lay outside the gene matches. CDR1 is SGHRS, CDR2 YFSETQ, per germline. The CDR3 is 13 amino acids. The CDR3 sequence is CASSPGQAEGYTF. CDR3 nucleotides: TGCGCCAGCAGCCCCGGACAGGCTGAGGGCTACACCTTC.

The CDR3 coding sequence is TGTGCCAGCAGCTTAGAAAGGAGGGGAACTAATGAAAAACTGTTTTTT. Encoded protein: CASSLERRGTNEKLFF. V usage is TRBV7-2 and J usage is TRBJ1-4; a possible D gene is TRBD1 (5 bases). The CDR3 covers 16 residues. Per germline, CDR1 SGHTA and CDR2 FQGNSA. V lost 1 base and J 1 base, leaving 10 bases between the germline ends.

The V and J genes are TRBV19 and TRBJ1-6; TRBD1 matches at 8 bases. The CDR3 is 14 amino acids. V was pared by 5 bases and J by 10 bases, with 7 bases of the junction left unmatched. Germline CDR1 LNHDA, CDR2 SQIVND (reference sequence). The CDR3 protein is CASSLRQGQSPLHF. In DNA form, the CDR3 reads TGTGCCAGTAGTCTGCGACAGGGGCAATCACCCCTCCACTTT. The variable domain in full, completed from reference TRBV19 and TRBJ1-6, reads DGGITQSPKYLFRKEGQNVTLSCEQNLNHDAMYWYRQDPGQGLRLIYYSQIVNDFQKGDIAEGYSVSREKKESFPLTVTSAQKNPTAFYLCASSLRQGQSPLHFGNGTRLTVT.

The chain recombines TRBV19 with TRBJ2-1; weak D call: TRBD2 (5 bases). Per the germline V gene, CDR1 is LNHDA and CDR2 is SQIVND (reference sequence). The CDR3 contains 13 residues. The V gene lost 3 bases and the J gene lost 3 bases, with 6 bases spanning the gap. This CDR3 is CASSISGYNEQFF. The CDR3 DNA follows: TGTGCCAGTAGTATCAGCGGCTACAATGAGCAGTTCTTC.

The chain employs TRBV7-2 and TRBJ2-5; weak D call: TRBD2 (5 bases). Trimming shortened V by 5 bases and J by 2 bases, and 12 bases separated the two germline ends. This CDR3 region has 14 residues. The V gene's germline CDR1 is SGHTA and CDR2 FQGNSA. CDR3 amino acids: CASSPQPGQETQYF. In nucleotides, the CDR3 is TGTGCCAGCAGCCCCCAGCCGGGGCAAGAGACCCAGTACTTC.

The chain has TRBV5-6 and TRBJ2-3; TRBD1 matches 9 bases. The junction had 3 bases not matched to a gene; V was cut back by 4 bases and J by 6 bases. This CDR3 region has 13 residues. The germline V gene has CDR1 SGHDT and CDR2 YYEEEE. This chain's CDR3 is CASSGTGQDTQYF. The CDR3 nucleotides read TGTGCCAGCAGCGGGACAGGGCAGGATACGCAGTATTTT. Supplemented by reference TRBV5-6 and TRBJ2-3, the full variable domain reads DAGVTQSPTHLIKTRGQQVTLRCSPKSGHDTVSWYQQALGQGPQFIFQYYEEEERQRGNFPDRFSGHQFPNYSSELNVNALLLGDSALYLCASSGTGQDTQYFGPGTRLTVL.

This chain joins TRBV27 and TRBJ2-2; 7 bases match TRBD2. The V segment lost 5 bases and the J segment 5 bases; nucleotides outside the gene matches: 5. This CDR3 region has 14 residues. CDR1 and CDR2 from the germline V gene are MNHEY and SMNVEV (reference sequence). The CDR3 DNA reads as TGTGCCAGCAGTCCCTGGGGGGGTACCGGGGAGCTGTTTTTT. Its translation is CASSPWGGTGELFF.

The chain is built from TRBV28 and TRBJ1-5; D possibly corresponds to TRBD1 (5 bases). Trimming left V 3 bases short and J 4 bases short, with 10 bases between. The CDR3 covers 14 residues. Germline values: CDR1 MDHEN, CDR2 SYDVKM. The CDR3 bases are TGTGCCAGCAGTTTGAGGGAGGGGAATCAGCCCCAGCATTTT. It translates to CASSLREGNQPQHF.

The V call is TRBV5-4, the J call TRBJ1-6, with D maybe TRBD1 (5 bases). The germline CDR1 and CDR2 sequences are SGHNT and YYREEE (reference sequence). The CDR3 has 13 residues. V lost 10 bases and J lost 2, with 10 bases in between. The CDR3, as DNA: TGTGCCTACGACAGTGCCTATAATTCACCCCTCCACTTT. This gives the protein CAYDSAYNSPLHF.

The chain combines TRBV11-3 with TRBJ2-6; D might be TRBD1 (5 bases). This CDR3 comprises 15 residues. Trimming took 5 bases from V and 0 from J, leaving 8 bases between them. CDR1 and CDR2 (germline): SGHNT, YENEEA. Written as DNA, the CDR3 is TGTGCCAGCAGCCCAGGGATCTCTGGGGCCAACGTCCTGACTTTC. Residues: CASSPGISGANVLTF. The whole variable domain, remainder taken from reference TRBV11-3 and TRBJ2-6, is EAGVVQSPRYKIIEKKQPVAFWCNPISGHNTLYWYLQNLGQGPELLIRYENEEAVDDSQLPKDRFSAERLKGVDSTLKIQPAELGDSAVYLCASSPGISGANVLTFGAGSRLTVL.

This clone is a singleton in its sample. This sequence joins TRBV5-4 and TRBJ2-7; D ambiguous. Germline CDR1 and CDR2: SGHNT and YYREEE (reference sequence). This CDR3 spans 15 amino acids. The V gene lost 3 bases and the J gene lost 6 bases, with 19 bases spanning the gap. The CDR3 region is CASSYDFTSTSEQYF. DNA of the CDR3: TGTGCCAGCAGCTACGACTTTACTTCCACATCCGAGCAGTACTTC.

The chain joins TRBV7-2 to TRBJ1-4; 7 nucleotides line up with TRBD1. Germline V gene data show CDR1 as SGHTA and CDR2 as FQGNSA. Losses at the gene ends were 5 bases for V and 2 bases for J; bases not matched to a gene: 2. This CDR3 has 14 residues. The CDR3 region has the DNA TGTGCCAGCAGCAAACAGGGGACTAATGAAAAACTGTTTTTT. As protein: CASSKQGTNEKLFF.

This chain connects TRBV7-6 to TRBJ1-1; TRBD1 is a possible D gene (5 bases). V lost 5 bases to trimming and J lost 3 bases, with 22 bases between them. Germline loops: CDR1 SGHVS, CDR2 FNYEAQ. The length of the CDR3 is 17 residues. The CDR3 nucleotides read TGTGCCAGCAGCCTAACGGGGGGGACTTGGGAAGACACTGAAGCTTTCTTT. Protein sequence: CASSLTGGTWEDTEAFF.